This T cell receptor beta chain appears in the sequencing data of a study of OX40 agonist ivuxolimab in advanced cancers. Across the whole study: Hepatocellular carcinoma, melanoma, renal cell or head and neck cancer affected the dose-escalation patients. Three patients got partial responses; one had hepatocellular carcinoma and two had cutaneous melanoma. Overall study findings and caveats: Clonal expansion from baseline to week 6 occurred in both CD4+ and CD8+ T cells.

TCRdb keeps only in-frame clones here, not all; method: immunoSEQ multiplex PCR. Here the sample spans fewer than 80,000 clones, around 90% being singletons. On this clone itself: Its target is not known.

The receptor was isolated from an adult with an advanced solid tumor such as melanoma, head and neck, liver or kidney cancer. Source: CD4+ or CD8+ T cells sorted from blood, taken in a trial of the OX40 agonist ivuxolimab.

CDR3 DNA sequence: TGTGCCAGCAGTTCCCCCCACAATGAGCAGTTCTTC. This codes for CASSSPHNEQFF. This chain uses TRBV27 with TRBJ2-1, with no clear D. The CDR3 contains 12 residues. V was trimmed by 4 bases and J by 5 bases, leaving 6 bases between them. From germline, CDR1 is MNHEY and CDR2 SMNVEV (reference sequence).